This entry describes one TCR beta chain. The entry originates in a study of long-term antiretroviral therapy in people with HIV. Study-wide background: The earliest samples predate the 2015 immediate-ART recommendation by about a decade.

Samples were assayed with immunoSEQ v3.0 at survey level. Generated by immunoSEQ multiplex PCR, the TCRdb table keeps only in-frame clones and is missing some. The data hold 20,000 to 25,000 clones, with over 75% observed a single time. J lost 8 bases, V lost 4 bases, and 8 bases had no gene match. The CDR3 loop spans 14 amino acids. From germline, CDR1 is SGHDT and CDR2 YYEEEE. The clonotype comes from a woman in her 50s with HIV. The chain recombines TRBV5-6 with TRBJ1-2, with TRBD1 matching over 10 bases. The specimen comprised unsorted PBMCs, sampled roughly 2.5 years after starting antiretroviral therapy. This CDR3 reads CASSRFGTGAGYTF. As DNA, the CDR3 is TGTGCCAGCAGCCGGTTCGGGACAGGGGCCGGCTACACCTTC. The whole variable domain, remainder taken from reference TRBV5-6 and TRBJ1-2, is DAGVTQSPTHLIKTRGQQVTLRCSPKSGHDTVSWYQQALGQGPQFIFQYYEEEERQRGNFPDRFSGHQFPNYSSELNVNALLLGDSALYLCASSRFGTGAGYTFGSGTRLTVV.